The TCR beta chain described here comes from a study of CD8 T cells in ankylosing spondylitis. General observations from the study: About 8 highly homologous variants made up a TCR beta motif that seemed to typify ankylosing spondylitis blood. CD8+ cells made up the disease-linked clones, which were relatively rare in peripheral blood. As reported, disease-linked clones showed significant enrichment in matched ankylosing spondylitis synovial fluid. Past studies reported some motif variants in reactive arthritis synovial fluid and blood.

This clonotype was detected many times. No antigen is known for it. Germline V CDR1 and CDR2: MDHEN, SYDVKM. Trimming took 8 bases from V and 1 from J; bases not matched to a gene: 11. This CDR3 region has 16 residues. A quantitative 5'-RACE method, one with molecular barcodes, was used to make TCR beta libraries. TCRdb redid the calling of the 5' RACE reads with MiXCR, one entry per CDR3 protein. This table holds about 750,000 distinct CDR3 sequences, 19% found once. This receptor was identified in a male donor with ankylosing spondylitis. The sequenced material came from blood, either unsorted or a sorted T cell fraction (not recorded which). The chain is built from TRBV28 and TRBJ2-1, with TRBD1 matching 7 bases. CDR3 in DNA: TGTGCCAGCGCTTCACAGGGGAAGGGGTCCTACAATGAGCAGTTCTTC. It encodes CASASQGKGSYNEQFF.